This record concerns one TCR beta chain sequence. Clones were read by immunoSEQ multiplex PCR, and TCRdb kept only the in-frame ones, dropping some. Of 100,000 or so clones in the sample, just under 80% were seen once. The sample is drawn from a study of blood T cell repertoires in COVID-19. This CDR3 is built from 15 residues. The ends lost 6 bases at V and 5 bases at J; junction bases unmatched: 8. Germline-derived CDR1 and CDR2 are LNHNV and YYDKDF (reference sequence). The receptor was derived from a woman in her seventies with acute or convalescent COVID-19. The chain links TRBV15 to TRBJ1-4; TRBD1 aligns across 8 bases. Sequenced material: peripheral blood. This CDR3 reads CATRGWDRKNEKLFF. CDR3 in DNA: TGTGCCACCAGAGGCTGGGACAGGAAAAATGAAAAACTGTTTTTT.